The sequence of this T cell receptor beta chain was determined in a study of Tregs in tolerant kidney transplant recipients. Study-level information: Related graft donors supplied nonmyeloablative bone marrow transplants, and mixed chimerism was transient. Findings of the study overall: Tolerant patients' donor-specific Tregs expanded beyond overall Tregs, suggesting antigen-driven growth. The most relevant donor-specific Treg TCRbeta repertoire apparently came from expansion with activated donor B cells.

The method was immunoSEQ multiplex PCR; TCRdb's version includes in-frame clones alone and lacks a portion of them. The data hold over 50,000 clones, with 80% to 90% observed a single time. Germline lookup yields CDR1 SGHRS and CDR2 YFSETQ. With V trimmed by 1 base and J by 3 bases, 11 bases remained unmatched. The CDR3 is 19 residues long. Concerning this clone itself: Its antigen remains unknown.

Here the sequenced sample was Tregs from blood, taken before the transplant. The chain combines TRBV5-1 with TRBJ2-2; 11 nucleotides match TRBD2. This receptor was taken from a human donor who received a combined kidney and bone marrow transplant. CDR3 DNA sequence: TGCGCCAGCAGCTTGATTACTAGCGGGGGCCACTCCGACACCGGGGAGCTGTTTTTT. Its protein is CASSLITSGGHSDTGELFF.